The subject of this entry is one T cell receptor (beta chain). Its antigen is not known. Germline V lookup: CDR1 ENHRY, CDR2 SYGVKD. The CDR3 runs 13 residues. V was trimmed by 9 bases and J by 0 bases, leaving 11 bases between them. Together with a sample-barcoded 5' primer, a J-beta primer mix was included in a second PCR lasting about 7 to 12 cycles. Each CDR3 protein is one row after TCRdb ran MiXCR on the 5' RACE reads. The profile shows approximately 900,000 distinct CDR3 sequences, about 48% of them singletons. These data originate in a study of blood T cells in healthy people across ages. Findings and limits, study-wide: Naive T cell percentage showed a strong correlation with TCR beta diversity. A roughly linear age-dependent decrease characterized TCR beta diversity per million T cells.

The chain couples TRBV10-3 to TRBJ1-2; no reliable D call. This TCR came from a man aged 25 to 45 in good health. The sample was blood. The chain's CDR3 is CAIGMASNYGYTF. The DNA for the CDR3 is TGTGCCATAGGCATGGCTTCTAACTATGGCTACACCTTC.